This T cell receptor beta chain came from a study of blood T cell repertoires in COVID-19 (TCRdb year 2020). Turning to the overall study: Samples from collaborators originated in the United States, Italy and Spain and spanned both the acute and convalescent phases of COVID-19. The prospective study material was composed of cDNA or gDNA derived from T cells, B-cell-depleted T cells, or PBMCs. Deeply sampled blood TCRbeta repertoires from subjects exposed to, actively infected with, or recovered from COVID-19 were included in the dataset. A freely available public database, intended as a resource for researchers studying the immune response to SARS-CoV-2, is where the repertoires were released. Samples were obtained from the ongoing ImmuneRACE study (first 160 participants) and from 1,254 subjects provided by 6 global collaborators. The sample metadata nearly always contained a de-identified subject ID, COVID-19 status, age in years and sex. Where available, HLA class I and class II types were taken from metadata supplied by the sample provider and were not determined by assay-based typing. Study-level results and caveats: The amount of clinical and demographic metadata varied by source and participant and was provided uncurated.

Concerning this clone itself: This clone's antigen is unknown. Within one base of it there is no much larger clone, and no base qualities were kept.

V gives up 3 bases and J gives up 9 bases, and the segment between their germline ends measures 12 bases. Spanning cysteine to phenylalanine, the CDR3 consists of 13 amino acids. CDR3 DNA is the only sequence kept; it has 39 bases, read in frame from the first base. In the germline V gene, CDR1 corresponds to SGHRS and CDR2 to YFSETQ. The immunoSEQ Assay, a bias-controlled multiplex PCR, was used to amplify TCRbeta CDR3 regions from genomic DNA. The paper's data handling went like this. Within the assay, amplification of reference gene primers was used to estimate how many nucleated cells each sample contained. To quantify the absolute abundance of each unique TCRbeta CDR3 rearrangement, sequence reads were collapsed and filtered. For each sample, productive Simpson clonality was calculated as the square root of Simpson's diversity index across productive rearrangements. TCRdb carries this immuneACCESS record with in-frame sequences only. Its versions omit some clonotypes, under half of them owing to an unresolved V gene in the studies checked, with the rest unexplained. V, J and clone size were drawn from that table, and D and trimming were deduced from the DNA. This sample gives tens of thousands of clones in total; roughly 87% of them show up just once. Around 16% of the sample belongs to the ten largest clones.

The collaborating institutions used their own protocols to collect whole blood in K2EDTA tubes. For TCRbeta analysis, collaborators shipped samples in one of three forms: frozen whole blood, isolated PBMCs, or DNA extracted from either of those sample types. The V gene is TRBV5-1 and the J gene is TRBJ2-2; the D segment could be TRBD2, given 7 matching bases. The source material was peripheral blood. The sequence was collected from a male donor with acute or convalescent COVID-19. Read as DNA, the sequence is TGCGCCAGCAGCTGGGGGGGCGTCAGGGAGCTGTTTTTT. This sequence encodes CASSWGGVRELFF.